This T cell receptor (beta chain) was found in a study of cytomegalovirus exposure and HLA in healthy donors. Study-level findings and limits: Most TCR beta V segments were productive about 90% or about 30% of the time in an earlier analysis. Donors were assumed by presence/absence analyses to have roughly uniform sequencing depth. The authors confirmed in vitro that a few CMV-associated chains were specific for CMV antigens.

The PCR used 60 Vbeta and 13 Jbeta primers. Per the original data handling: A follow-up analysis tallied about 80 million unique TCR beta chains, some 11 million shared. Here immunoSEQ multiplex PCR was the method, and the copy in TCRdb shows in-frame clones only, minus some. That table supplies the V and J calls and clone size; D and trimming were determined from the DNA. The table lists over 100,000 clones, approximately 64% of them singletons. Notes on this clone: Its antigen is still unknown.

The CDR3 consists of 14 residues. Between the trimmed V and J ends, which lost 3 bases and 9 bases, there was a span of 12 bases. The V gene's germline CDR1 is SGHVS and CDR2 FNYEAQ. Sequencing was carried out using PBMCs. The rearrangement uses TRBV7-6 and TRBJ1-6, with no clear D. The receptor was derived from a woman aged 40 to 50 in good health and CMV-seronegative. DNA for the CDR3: TGTGCCAGCAGCTTTGAACAGAACAGTTCACCCCTCCACTTT. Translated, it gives CASSFEQNSSPLHF.